This TCR beta chain came from a study of cytomegalovirus exposure and HLA in healthy donors. Regarding this clone: What it recognizes is unknown.

The V and J ends lost 1 base and 0 bases respectively, with 7 bases between them. The CDR3 length is 15 residues. Germline V gene data show CDR1 as MNHNS and CDR2 as SASEGT. 13 Jbeta primers and 60 Vbeta primers were used for the PCR. TCRdb's copy holds only in-frame clones and misses some; the assay was immunoSEQ multiplex PCR. The table lists about 200,000 clones, around four fifths of them singletons, with about 2.6% in the top ten. Study conclusions and caveats: The study assumed roughly uniform donor sequencing depth for presence/absence analyses. Reportedly, fewer N-insertions than the roughly 700-donor mean appeared in an Asian-associated ancestry cluster in a later analysis. A cluster of highly shared sequence variants was likely a sequencing artifact. Later analysis identified 15,000 to 20,000 TCR beta sequences associated with HLA alleles, using a false discovery rate threshold of 0.05.

The TCR originated in a woman in her thirties or forties in good health and CMV-seronegative. This rearrangement joins TRBV6-1 to TRBJ2-1; D perhaps matches TRBD2 (5 bases). Sequencing used PBMCs. This chain's CDR3 is CASSEEAVSYNEQFF. The CDR3, as DNA: TGTGCCAGCAGTGAAGAAGCGGTCTCCTACAATGAGCAGTTCTTC.